A selection of T cell receptor beta chains follows, all from one sample in a study of beta chain features in type 1 diabetes. This table comes from immunoSEQ multiplex PCR, and its TCRdb copy is limited to in-frame clones, with some not included. The sample has 640,000 or so clones; 13% are singletons. Source material: naive CD4+ T cells from blood. Receptors originate from a man younger than 30 with type 1 diabetes. Both conserved end residues are part of each CDR3. The D gene is left open where the match is weak. For some rows the clone size is stated as once, few or many, or as a class when expanded; others skip it.

V,J,D,size,CDR3,DNA
TRBV7-8,TRBJ2-7,.,.,CASSPIGGTNIAEQYF,TGTGCCAGCAGCCCAATCGGAGGCACCAACATTGCGGAGCAGTACTTC
TRBV7-8,TRBJ2-3,.,few,CASTYTDTQYF,TGTGCCAGTACATACACAGATACGCAGTATTTT
TRBV9,TRBJ2-2,.,.,CASSVAGGANTGELFF,TGTGCCAGCAGCGTAGCAGGGGGGGCGAACACCGGGGAGCTGTTTTTT
TRBV28,TRBJ2-1,.,few,CASSPDLQRHNEQFF,TGTGCCAGCAGTCCCGACCTGCAGCGGCACAATGAGCAGTTCTTC
TRBV7-9,TRBJ2-7,.,.,CASRAAGYEQYF,TGTGCCAGCAGGGCCGCGGGCTACGAGCAGTACTTC
TRBV27,TRBJ1-2,.,.,CASSGNDGANYGYTF,TGTGCCAGCAGCGGGAACGACGGTGCTAACTATGGCTACACCTTC
TRBV7-2,TRBJ2-1,TRBD2,.,CASSLGGGSEQFF,TGTGCCAGCAGCTTAGGCGGGGGTAGTGAGCAGTTCTTC
TRBV7-2,TRBJ1-2,.,.,CASSSGLLYGYTF,TGTGCCAGCAGCTCGGGACTTCTCTATGGCTACACCTTC
TRBV9,TRBJ2-1,TRBD2,.,CASSVSGAFYNEQFF,TGTGCCAGCAGCGTTAGCGGGGCCTTCTACAATGAGCAGTTCTTC
TRBV2,TRBJ1-1,TRBD1,few,CASSPGTGAFF,TGTGCCAGCAGTCCTGGGACAGGAGCTTTCTTT
TRBV11-2,TRBJ1-6,TRBD1,few,CASSLVVGKQGRRDSPLHF,TGTGCCAGCAGCTTAGTGGTGGGGAAACAGGGGAGGAGAGATTCACCCCTCCACTTT
TRBV29-1,TRBJ2-7,TRBD1,.,CSVARDRRFYEQYF,TGCAGCGTTGCCAGGGACAGACGTTTCTACGAGCAGTACTTC
TRBV6-5,TRBJ2-1,.,few,CATLRGGGEQFF,TGTGCCACCTTGAGGGGGGGCGGTGAGCAGTTCTTC
TRBV5-1,TRBJ1-2,.,.,CASSVTGDDYGYTF,TGCGCCAGCAGCGTGACAGGAGACGACTATGGCTACACCTTC
TRBV10-2,TRBJ2-7,.,.,CASSESQGGEQYF,TGCGCCAGCAGTGAGTCCCAGGGAGGCGAGCAGTACTTC
TRBV18,TRBJ2-4,.,.,CASSPADIQYF,TGTGCCAGCTCACCCGCTGACATTCAGTACTTC
TRBV20-1,TRBJ2-3,.,few,CSARIDTQYF,TGCAGTGCTAGAATAGATACGCAGTATTTT
TRBV14,TRBJ1-2,.,.,CASSQGPAGYGYTF,TGTGCCAGCAGCCAAGGTCCCGCAGGCTATGGCTACACCTTC
TRBV10-2,TRBJ1-2,.,few,CASSEGQGRSGYTF,TGCGCCAGCAGTGAGGGTCAGGGGAGGTCTGGCTACACCTTC
TRBV5-1,TRBJ2-5,TRBD1,few,CASSLGGQAQETQYF,TGCGCCAGCAGCTTGGGCGGACAGGCCCAAGAGACCCAGTACTTC
TRBV14,TRBJ2-7,.,.,CASSPSATSYEQYF,TGTGCCAGCAGCCCTAGTGCGACCTCCTACGAGCAGTACTTC
TRBV29-1,TRBJ2-3,.,.,CSVSATDTQYF,TGCAGCGTCTCAGCCACAGATACGCAGTATTTT
TRBV14,TRBJ2-3,TRBD2,.,CASSQAAGGADTQYF,TGTGCCAGCAGCCAAGCGGCGGGGGGCGCAGATACGCAGTATTTT
TRBV5-1,TRBJ2-7,TRBD1,.,CASSPGQGRPYEQYF,TGCGCCAGCAGCCCGGGACAGGGGAGGCCTTACGAGCAGTACTTC
TRBV5-1,TRBJ2-7,.,few,CASSLVTGLSSYEQYF,TGCGCCAGCAGCTTGGTGACAGGCCTGAGCTCCTACGAGCAGTACTTC
TRBV29-1,TRBJ1-1,.,.,CSVDRGRGTEAFF,TGCAGCGTTGACCGGGGCCGTGGGACTGAAGCTTTCTTT
TRBV19,TRBJ2-7,TRBD1,.,CASSRTGGTYEQYF,TGTGCCAGTAGTAGGACAGGGGGTACCTACGAGCAGTACTTC
TRBV29-1,TRBJ1-1,.,.,CSVQGYTEAFF,TGCAGCGTACAGGGTTACACTGAAGCTTTCTTT
TRBV11-3,TRBJ2-4,TRBD1,.,CASSSMGQLQIQYF,TGTGCCAGCAGCTCCATGGGACAGCTCCAAATTCAGTACTTC
TRBV15,TRBJ2-5,.,few,CATSRDRGAETQYF,TGTGCCACCAGCAGAGATCGGGGGGCAGAGACCCAGTACTTC
TRBV25-1,TRBJ2-1,.,.,CASSRNNEQFF,TGTGCCAGCAGTCGCAACAATGAGCAGTTCTTC
TRBV2,TRBJ2-5,TRBD2,few,CASIYYSGGAQETQYF,TGTGCCAGCATATATTATAGCGGGGGAGCACAAGAGACCCAGTACTTC
TRBV7-9,TRBJ2-3,.,.,CASSPKAPTQYF,TGTGCCAGCAGCCCGAAAGCGCCTACGCAGTATTTT
TRBV11-2,TRBJ1-1,.,.,CASRGVNTEAFF,TGTGCCAGCAGGGGGGTGAACACTGAAGCTTTCTTT
TRBV5-1,TRBJ2-1,TRBD1,few,CASSLVNRTGDSNEQFF,TGCGCCAGCAGCTTGGTCAATAGGACAGGGGATAGCAATGAGCAGTTCTTC
TRBV7-9,TRBJ2-7,.,.,CASSLVGSTPYEQYF,TGTGCCAGCAGCTTAGTAGGGTCGACTCCCTACGAGCAGTACTTC
TRBV28,TRBJ2-2,.,.,CASWAGNTGELFF,TGTGCCAGCTGGGCAGGGAACACCGGGGAGCTGTTTTTT